This TCR beta chain was sequenced for a study of cytomegalovirus exposure and HLA in healthy donors. Regarding the study as a whole: Cytomegalovirus status was reportedly diagnosed by the classifier with high specificity and sensitivity. Despite most TCR sequences being rare, some public TCRs occurred in many donors.

Data came from immunoSEQ multiplex PCR; TCRdb stores just in-frame clones and leaves some out. Of about 110,000 clones listed, roughly nine tenths were seen once; the top ten hold approximately 1.9%. Note on this clone: Its specificity is not known.

Separation from the roughly 680-subject first cohort characterized the roughly 120-subject validation cohort, to which the donors belonged. The germline V gene encodes CDR1 LNHDA and CDR2 SQIVND (reference sequence). CDR3 length: 11 amino acids. Trimming left V 3 bases short and J 10 bases short, with 9 bases between. Sequences were obtained from PBMCs. The TCR comes from a woman in her late teens or twenties in good health and CMV-seronegative. The chain combines TRBV19 with TRBJ1-2; D unresolved. CDR3 coding DNA: TGTGCCAGTAGTATGGGAGGGATCTACACCTTC. Protein product: CASSMGGIYTF.